This is a list of T cell receptor beta chains from one sample in a study of cytomegalovirus exposure and HLA in healthy donors. Generated by immunoSEQ multiplex PCR, the TCRdb table keeps only in-frame clones and is missing some. The table includes about 120,000 clones, around 80% detected once. The sample was PBMCs. All receptors derive from a man aged 25 to 45 in good health and CMV-seropositive. The CDR3 runs from the conserved cysteine through the conserved F or W. A D gene is named only where the DNA matches it firmly.

J gene: TRBJ1-2
V gene: TRBV2
D gene: TRBD1
CDR3 protein: CASSEGTGTVYGYTF
CDR3 DNA: TGTGCCAGCAGTGAAGGGACAGGGACTGTGTATGGCTACACCTTC

J gene: TRBJ1-1
V gene: TRBV21-1
D gene: .
CDR3 protein: CASSKIGRDRGDEDTEAFF
CDR3 DNA: TGTGCCAGCAGCAAGATAGGGCGGGACAGGGGAGATGAAGACACTGAAGCTTTCTTT

J gene: TRBJ2-5
V gene: TRBV6-1
D gene: .
CDR3 protein: CASSEGSGETQYF
CDR3 DNA: TGTGCCAGCAGTGAGGGCAGTGGGGAGACCCAGTACTTC

J gene: TRBJ2-7
V gene: TRBV15
D gene: TRBD1
CDR3 protein: CATSRNRDSSYEQYF
CDR3 DNA: TGTGCCACCAGCAGAAACCGGGACAGCTCCTACGAGCAGTACTTC

J gene: TRBJ2-3
V gene: TRBV5-6
D gene: TRBD1
CDR3 protein: CASSPTGPWADTQYF
CDR3 DNA: TGTGCCAGCAGCCCGACAGGGCCCTGGGCAGATACGCAGTATTTT

J gene: TRBJ2-1
V gene: TRBV30
D gene: TRBD2
CDR3 protein: CAWSWTTSGKGNEQFF
CDR3 DNA: TGTGCCTGGAGCTGGACGACTAGCGGTAAGGGGAATGAGCAGTTCTTC

J gene: TRBJ2-7
V gene: TRBV30
D gene: .
CDR3 protein: CAWSVLIRRGYDEQYF
CDR3 DNA: TGTGCCTGGAGTGTTCTCATTCGACGGGGGTACGACGAGCAGTACTTC

J gene: TRBJ1-5
V gene: TRBV30
D gene: .
CDR3 protein: CAWRAGNSNQPQHF
CDR3 DNA: TGTGCCTGGAGGGCGGGGAATAGCAATCAGCCCCAGCATTTT

J gene: TRBJ2-5
V gene: TRBV29-1
D gene: TRBD1
CDR3 protein: CSVETQGAGETQYF
CDR3 DNA: TGCAGCGTTGAAACCCAGGGGGCAGGGGAGACCCAGTACTTC

J gene: TRBJ2-1
V gene: TRBV7-3
D gene: .
CDR3 protein: CASSLSGGYDNEQFF
CDR3 DNA: TGTGCCAGCAGCTTAAGTGGGGGCTACGACAATGAGCAGTTCTTC

J gene: TRBJ2-7
V gene: TRBV30
D gene: TRBD2
CDR3 protein: CAWSDSGSGEQYF
CDR3 DNA: TGTGCCTGGAGTGACAGCGGGAGTGGCGAGCAGTACTTC

J gene: TRBJ1-5
V gene: TRBV6-5
D gene: .
CDR3 protein: CASSYSSHQPQHF
CDR3 DNA: TGTGCCAGCAGTTACTCGAGTCATCAGCCCCAGCATTTT

J gene: TRBJ2-1
V gene: TRBV4-2
D gene: .
CDR3 protein: CASSTRGPGYNEQFF
CDR3 DNA: TGTGCCAGCAGCACCAGGGGACCTGGGTACAATGAGCAGTTCTTC

J gene: TRBJ1-2
V gene: TRBV15
D gene: TRBD1
CDR3 protein: CATSRTGQGSYTF
CDR3 DNA: TGTGCCACCAGCAGAACCGGACAGGGCAGCTACACCTTC

J gene: TRBJ1-5
V gene: TRBV30
D gene: .
CDR3 protein: CAWSSQGGQPQHF
CDR3 DNA: TGTGCCTGGAGTTCCCAGGGAGGGCAGCCCCAGCATTTT